This T cell receptor (beta chain) was obtained from a study of type 1 and type 2 diabetes patients (dated by TCRdb to about 2016). About the study as a whole: Recruited in China, the cohort was made up of 8 to 10 type 1 diabetes patients, a few type 2 diabetes patients and six or seven nondiabetic controls. Across the study, CD4+ and CD8+ T cells were positively selected from PBMCs by means of CD4 or CD8 MicroBeads on MACS columns. The whole study generated fewer than 25 million paired-end reads. The study used high-throughput sequencing to profile TCRbeta repertoires and compare individuals with type 1 diabetes, type 2 diabetes and no diabetes. Type 2 diabetes patients served as a disease comparison group for the type 1 diabetes patients. Comparing approximately 21-cycle and approximately 23-cycle amplification showed similar V gene usage, suggesting similar primer efficiencies and random PCR bias. Paired-end sequencing of TCRbeta libraries was performed on Illumina HiSeq 2000 or MiSeq instruments. Points the paper makes about the study in general: Few highly-expanded CD4+ clones, median one, were found in type 2 diabetes patients, accounting for a median roughly 4% of reads. The study groups were not matched for age and gender, which could possibly have biased interpretation. In both CD4+ and CD8+ T cells, type 2 diabetes repertoires were highly diverse, with diversity significantly greater than that of type 1 diabetes repertoires. Type 2 diabetes and control samples had highly correlated V and J gene usage patterns, with an average between-sample correlation of approximately 0.97. Because only a limited number of T2D and control samples were sequenced, some T1D-only HECs might also appear in more T2D or control samples.

Sequencing relied on an Illumina MiSeq. Genomic DNA from sorted T cell subsets was used as template for TCRbeta CDR3 amplification. Multiplex PCR with 30 forward and 13 reverse primers amplified the TCRbeta CDR3 region. PCR products were purified with AMPure XP beads, then indices and adaptors were added in a second 25-cycle PCR. Before sequencing, the QIAquick Gel Extraction Kit was used to gel-purify the libraries. In the authors' own workflow: Paired-end reads were merged with FLASH and aligned to IMGT V, D and J germline references using IgBLAST. Reads with below 70% alignment identity to germline references were discarded, and 10 million to 14 million reads were retained study-wide. IMGT definitions were followed to assign CDR3 boundaries, reading frame and productivity. Highly-expanded clones were defined as clones at or above 1% of reads, and diversity was measured by normalized Shannon entropy. Group differences in Shannon entropy were tested with unpaired two-tailed t-tests. TCRdb itself trimmed the public reads at Q25 with fastp, ran MiXCR and retained productive beta chains. Rows with one shared CDR3 protein collapse into an entry with the most common genes and DNA. TCRdb, not the authors, supplied the V and J calls. Here the sample has about 290,000 distinct CDR3 sequences; approximately 45% occur a single time. The top ten constitute roughly 15% of the sample.

As regards this clonotype: There is no known antigen for this receptor. Base quality data are lacking; no much larger clone is found one base away.

Every diabetic patient fulfilled standard classification criteria for type 1 or type 2 diabetes, and glucose and C-peptide were measured using WHO-recommended methods. Donors with other autoimmune diseases or infections within the previous four weeks were excluded from participation. An approximately 10-milliliter sample of peripheral blood was drawn from every participant. PBMCs were isolated with LymphoPrep density separation. Input material: peripheral blood mononuclear cells (PBMCs). The TCR sequence derives from a man younger than 35 with type 2 diabetes.

The base sequence is TGTGCCAGCAGTTCCTCCGGGACAGGGGATTACAATGAGCAGTTCTTC. This is translated as CASSSSGTGDYNEQFF. Recombination connected TRBV28 to TRBJ2-1; 10 nucleotides in the junction match TRBD1. Here V drops 4 bases and J drops 4 bases, and the junction holds 7 bases not matched to any gene. In the germline V gene, CDR1 corresponds to MDHEN and CDR2 to SYDVKM. Taken from cysteine to phenylalanine, the CDR3 has 16 residues. Here the CDR3 DNA is all that survives: 48 bases in frame from base 1.